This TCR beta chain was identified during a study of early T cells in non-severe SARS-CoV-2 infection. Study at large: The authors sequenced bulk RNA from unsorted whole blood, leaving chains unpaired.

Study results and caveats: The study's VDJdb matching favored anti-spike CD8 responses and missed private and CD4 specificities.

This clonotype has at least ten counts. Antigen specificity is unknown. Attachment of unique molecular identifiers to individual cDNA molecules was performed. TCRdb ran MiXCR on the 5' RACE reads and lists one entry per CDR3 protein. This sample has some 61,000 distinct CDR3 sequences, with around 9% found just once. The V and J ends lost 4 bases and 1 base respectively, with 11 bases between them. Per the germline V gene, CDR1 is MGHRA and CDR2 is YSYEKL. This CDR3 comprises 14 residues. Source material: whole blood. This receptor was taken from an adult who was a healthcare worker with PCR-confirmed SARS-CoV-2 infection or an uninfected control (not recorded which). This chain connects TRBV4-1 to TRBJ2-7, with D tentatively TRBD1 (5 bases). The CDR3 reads CASSPIRTSYEQYF. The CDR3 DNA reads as TGCGCCAGCAGCCCCATCAGGACATCCTACGAGCAGTACTTC.